The entry below describes one TCR beta chain. Antigen unknown. Baseline, cycle 4 day 1, and cycle 7 day 1 were the blood sampling points. The CDR3 covers 14 residues. The germline CDR1 and CDR2 sequences are MNHEY and SVGAGI. Unmatched junction bases numbered 9, after V lost 7 bases and J lost 5 bases. Here immunoSEQ multiplex PCR was the method, and the copy in TCRdb shows in-frame clones only, minus some. The sample carries 57,000 or so clones, roughly 86% recorded once. This entry is derived from a study of OX40 agonist ivuxolimab in advanced cancers. The overall study: Patients received ivuxolimab, an agonistic anti-OX40 (CD134) antibody. Findings of the study overall: CD8+ T cells were the subset that, on average, had more expanded clones than CD4+. Dose levels from 0.1 to 3.0 mg/kg saw CD4+ and CD8+ blood T cells expand clonally by week 6.

The receptor was derived from an adult with an advanced solid tumor such as melanoma, head and neck, liver or kidney cancer. Sequences were derived from CD4+ or CD8+ T cells sorted from blood, sampled in a trial of the OX40 agonist ivuxolimab. The chain has TRBV6-5 and TRBJ2-5; the match to TRBD2 covers 8 bases. CDR3 region: CASNRRGAVETQYF. For the CDR3, the DNA is TGTGCCAGCAACAGGCGGGGGGCCGTGGAGACCCAGTACTTC.